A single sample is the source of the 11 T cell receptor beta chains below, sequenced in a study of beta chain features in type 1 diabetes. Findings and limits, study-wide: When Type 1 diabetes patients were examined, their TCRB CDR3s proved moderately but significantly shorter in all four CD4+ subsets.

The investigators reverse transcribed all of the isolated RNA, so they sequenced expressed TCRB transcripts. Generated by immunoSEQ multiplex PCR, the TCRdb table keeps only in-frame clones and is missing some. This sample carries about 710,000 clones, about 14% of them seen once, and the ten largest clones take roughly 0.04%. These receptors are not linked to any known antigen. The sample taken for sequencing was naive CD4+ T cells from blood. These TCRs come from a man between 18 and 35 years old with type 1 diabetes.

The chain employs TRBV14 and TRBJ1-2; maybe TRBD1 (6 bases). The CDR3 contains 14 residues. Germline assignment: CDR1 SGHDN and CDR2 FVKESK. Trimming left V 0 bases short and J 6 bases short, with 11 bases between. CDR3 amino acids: CASSQDIQGNGYTF. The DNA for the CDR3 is TGTGCCAGCAGCCAAGATATCCAGGGGAATGGCTACACCTTC.

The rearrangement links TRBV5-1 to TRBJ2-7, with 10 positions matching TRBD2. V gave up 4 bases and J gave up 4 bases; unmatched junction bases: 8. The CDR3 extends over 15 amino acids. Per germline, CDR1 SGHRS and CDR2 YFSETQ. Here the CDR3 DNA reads TGCGCCAGCAGCCTTGGGACTAGCGCGTTGTACGAGCAGTACTTC. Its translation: CASSLGTSALYEQYF. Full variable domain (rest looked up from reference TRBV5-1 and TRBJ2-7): KAGVTQTPRYLIKTRGQQVTLSCSPISGHRSVSWYQQTPGQGLQFLFEYFSETQRNKGNFPGRFSGRQFSNSRSEMNVSTLELGDSALYLCASSLGTSALYEQYFGPGTRLTVT.

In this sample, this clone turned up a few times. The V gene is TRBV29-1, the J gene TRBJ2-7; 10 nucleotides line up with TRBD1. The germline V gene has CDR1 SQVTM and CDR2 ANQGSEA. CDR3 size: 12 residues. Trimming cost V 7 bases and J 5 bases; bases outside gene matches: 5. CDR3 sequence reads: CSADRGGDEQYF. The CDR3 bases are TGCAGCGCGGACAGGGGGGGTGACGAGCAGTACTTC.

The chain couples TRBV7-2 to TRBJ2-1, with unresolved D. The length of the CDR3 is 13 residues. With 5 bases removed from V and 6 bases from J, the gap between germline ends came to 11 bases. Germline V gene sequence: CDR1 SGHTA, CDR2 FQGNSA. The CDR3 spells CASSLSRSNEQFF. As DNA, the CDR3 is TGTGCCAGCAGCCTCTCCCGGAGCAATGAGCAGTTCTTC. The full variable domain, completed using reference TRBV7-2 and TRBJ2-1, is GAGVSQSPSNKVTEKGKDVELRCDPISGHTALYWYRQSLGQGLEFLIYFQGNSAPDKSGLPSDRFSAERTGGSVSTLTIQRTQQEDSAVYLCASSLSRSNEQFFGPGTRLTVL.

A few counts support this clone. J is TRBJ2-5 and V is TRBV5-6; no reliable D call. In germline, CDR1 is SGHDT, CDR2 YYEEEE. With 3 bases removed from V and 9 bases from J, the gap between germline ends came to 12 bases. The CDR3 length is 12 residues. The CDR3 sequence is CASSSSPAAQYF. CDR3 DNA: TGTGCCAGCAGCTCTTCCCCGGCGGCCCAGTACTTC.

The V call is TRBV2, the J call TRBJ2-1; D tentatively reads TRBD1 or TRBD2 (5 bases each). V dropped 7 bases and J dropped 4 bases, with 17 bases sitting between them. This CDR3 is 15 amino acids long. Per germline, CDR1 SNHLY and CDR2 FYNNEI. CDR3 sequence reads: CASNLLGVAYNEQFF. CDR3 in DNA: TGTGCCAGCAACCTCCTGGGGGTCGCGTACAATGAGCAGTTCTTC.

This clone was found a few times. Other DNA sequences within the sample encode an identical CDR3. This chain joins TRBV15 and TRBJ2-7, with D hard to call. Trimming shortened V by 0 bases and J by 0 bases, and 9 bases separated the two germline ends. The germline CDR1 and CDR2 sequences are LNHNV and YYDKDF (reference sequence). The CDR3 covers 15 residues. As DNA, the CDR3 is TGTGCCACCAGCAGAGATGTCGCCGTCTCCTACGAGCAGTACTTC. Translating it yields CATSRDVAVSYEQYF.

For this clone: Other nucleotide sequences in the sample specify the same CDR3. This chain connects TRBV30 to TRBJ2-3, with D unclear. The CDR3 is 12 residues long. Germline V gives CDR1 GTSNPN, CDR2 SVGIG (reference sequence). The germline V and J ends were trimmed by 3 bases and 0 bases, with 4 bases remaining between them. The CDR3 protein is CAWSFSTDTQYF. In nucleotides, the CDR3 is TGTGCCTGGAGCTTTAGCACAGATACGCAGTATTTT. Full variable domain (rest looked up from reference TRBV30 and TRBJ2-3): SQTIHQWPATLVQPVGSPLSLECTVEGTSNPNLYWYRQAAGRGLQLLFYSVGIGQISSEVPQNLSASRPQDRQFILSSKKLLLSDSGFYLCAWSFSTDTQYFGPGTRLTVL.

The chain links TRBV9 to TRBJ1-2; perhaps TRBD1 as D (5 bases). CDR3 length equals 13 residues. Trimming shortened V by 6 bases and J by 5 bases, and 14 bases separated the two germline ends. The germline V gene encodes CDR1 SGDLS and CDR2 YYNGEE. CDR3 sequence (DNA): TGTGCCAGCACTCGGGGCGAGTGGTATGGCTACACCTTC. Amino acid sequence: CASTRGEWYGYTF.

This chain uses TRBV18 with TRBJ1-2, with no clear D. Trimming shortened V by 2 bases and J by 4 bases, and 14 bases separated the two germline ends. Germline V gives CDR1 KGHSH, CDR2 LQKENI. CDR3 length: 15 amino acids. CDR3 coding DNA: TGTGCCAGCTCACCAGGTTCAGGCACCAGCTATGGCTACACCTTC. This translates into CASSPGSGTSYGYTF.

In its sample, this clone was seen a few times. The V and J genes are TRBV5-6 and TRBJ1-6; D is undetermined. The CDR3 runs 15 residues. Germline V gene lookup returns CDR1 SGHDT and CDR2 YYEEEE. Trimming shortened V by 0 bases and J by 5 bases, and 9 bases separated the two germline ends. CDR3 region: CASSLELTDNSPLHF. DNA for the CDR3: TGTGCCAGCAGCTTGGAATTAACAGATAATTCACCCCTCCACTTT.